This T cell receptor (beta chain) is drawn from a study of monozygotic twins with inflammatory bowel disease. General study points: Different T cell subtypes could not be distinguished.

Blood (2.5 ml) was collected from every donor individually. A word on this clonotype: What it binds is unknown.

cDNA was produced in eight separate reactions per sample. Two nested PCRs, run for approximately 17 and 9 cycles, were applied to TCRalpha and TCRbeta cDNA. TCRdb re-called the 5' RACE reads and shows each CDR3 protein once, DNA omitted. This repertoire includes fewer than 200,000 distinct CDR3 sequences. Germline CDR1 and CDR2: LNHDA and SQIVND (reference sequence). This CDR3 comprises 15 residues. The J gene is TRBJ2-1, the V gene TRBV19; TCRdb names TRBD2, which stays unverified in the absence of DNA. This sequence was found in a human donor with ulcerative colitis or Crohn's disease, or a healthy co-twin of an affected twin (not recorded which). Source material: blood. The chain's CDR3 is CASSGALAGEREQFF.